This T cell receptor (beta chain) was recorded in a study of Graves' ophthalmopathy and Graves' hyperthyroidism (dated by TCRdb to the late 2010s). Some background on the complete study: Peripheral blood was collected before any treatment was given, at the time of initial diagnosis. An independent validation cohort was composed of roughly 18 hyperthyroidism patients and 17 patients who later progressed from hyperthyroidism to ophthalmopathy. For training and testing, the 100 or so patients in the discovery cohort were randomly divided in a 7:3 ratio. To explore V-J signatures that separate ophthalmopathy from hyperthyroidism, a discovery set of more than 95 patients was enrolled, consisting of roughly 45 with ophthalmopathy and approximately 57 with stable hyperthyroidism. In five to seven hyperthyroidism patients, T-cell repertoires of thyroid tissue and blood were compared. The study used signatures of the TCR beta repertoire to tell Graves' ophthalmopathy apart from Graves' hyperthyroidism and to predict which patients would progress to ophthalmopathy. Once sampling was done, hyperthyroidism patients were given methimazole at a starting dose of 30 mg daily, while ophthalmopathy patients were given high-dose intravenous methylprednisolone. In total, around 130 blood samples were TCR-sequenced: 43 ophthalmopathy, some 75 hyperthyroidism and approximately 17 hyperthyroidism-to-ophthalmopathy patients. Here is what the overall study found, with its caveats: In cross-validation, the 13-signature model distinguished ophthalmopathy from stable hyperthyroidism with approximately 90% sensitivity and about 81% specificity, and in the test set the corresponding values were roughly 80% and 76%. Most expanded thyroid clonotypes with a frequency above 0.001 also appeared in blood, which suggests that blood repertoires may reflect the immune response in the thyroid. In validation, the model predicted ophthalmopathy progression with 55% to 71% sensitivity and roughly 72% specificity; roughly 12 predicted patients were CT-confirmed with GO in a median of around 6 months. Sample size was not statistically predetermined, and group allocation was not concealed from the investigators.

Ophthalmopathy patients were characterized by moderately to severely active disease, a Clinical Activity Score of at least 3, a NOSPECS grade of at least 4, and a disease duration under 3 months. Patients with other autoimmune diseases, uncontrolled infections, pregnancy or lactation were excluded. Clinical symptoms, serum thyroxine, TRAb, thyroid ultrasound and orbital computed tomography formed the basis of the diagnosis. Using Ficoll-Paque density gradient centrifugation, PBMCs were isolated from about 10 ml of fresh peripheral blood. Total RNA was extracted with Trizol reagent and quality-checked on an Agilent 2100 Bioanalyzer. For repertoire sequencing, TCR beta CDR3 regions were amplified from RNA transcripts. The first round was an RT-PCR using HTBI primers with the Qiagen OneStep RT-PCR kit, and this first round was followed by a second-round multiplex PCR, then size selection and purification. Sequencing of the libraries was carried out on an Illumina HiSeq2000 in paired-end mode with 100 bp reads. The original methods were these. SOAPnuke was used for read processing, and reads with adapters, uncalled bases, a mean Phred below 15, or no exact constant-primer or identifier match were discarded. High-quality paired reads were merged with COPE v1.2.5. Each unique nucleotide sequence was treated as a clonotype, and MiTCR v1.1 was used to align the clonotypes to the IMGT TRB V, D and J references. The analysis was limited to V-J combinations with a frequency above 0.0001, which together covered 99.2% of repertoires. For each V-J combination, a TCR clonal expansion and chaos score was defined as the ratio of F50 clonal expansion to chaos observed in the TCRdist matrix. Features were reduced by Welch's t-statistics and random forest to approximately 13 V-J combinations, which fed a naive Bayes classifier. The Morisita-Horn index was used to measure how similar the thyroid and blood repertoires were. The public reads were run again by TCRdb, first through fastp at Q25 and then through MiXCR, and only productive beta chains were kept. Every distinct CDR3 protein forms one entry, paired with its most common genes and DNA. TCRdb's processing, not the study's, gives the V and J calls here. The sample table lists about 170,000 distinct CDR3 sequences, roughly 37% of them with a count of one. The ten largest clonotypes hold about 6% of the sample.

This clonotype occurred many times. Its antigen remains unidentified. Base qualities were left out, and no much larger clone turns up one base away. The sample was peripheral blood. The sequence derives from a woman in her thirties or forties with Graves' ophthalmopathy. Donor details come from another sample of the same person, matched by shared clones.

The DNA sequence is TGCGCCAGCAGCCCGGGACTAGCGGGCTCCTACGAGCAGTACTTC. Translated, this gives CASSPGLAGSYEQYF. Recombination linked TRBV5-1 to TRBJ2-7, with 12 bases aligning to TRBD2. Via the germline V gene, CDR1 is SGHRS and CDR2 YFSETQ. The CDR3 numbers 15 residues from cysteine through phenylalanine. The retained sequence is limited to the CDR3, 45 bases, with the frame set at the first base. Unmatched junction bases come to 2, with V trimmed by 4 bases and J by 0 bases. The CDR3, completed at both ends by the reference TRBV5-1 and TRBJ2-7 genes, gives the full variable domain KAGVTQTPRYLIKTRGQQVTLSCSPISGHRSVSWYQQTPGQGLQFLFEYFSETQRNKGNFPGRFSGRQFSNSRSEMNVSTLELGDSALYLCASSPGLAGSYEQYFGPGTRLTVT.